Sequencing of this T cell receptor beta chain was carried out in a study of regulatory T cells in long-lasting Graves disease. This clonotype was recorded at least ten times. Trimming took 5 bases from V and 10 from J; bases not matched to a gene: 5. There are 13 residues in the CDR3. CDR1 and CDR2 (germline): SGHTA, FQGNSA. iRepertoire HTBI primers and Arm-PCR of CDR3 regions built TCR beta libraries. Using its own MiXCR run on the multiplex PCR reads, TCRdb lists one record per CDR3 protein. The sample lists roughly 500,000 distinct CDR3 sequences; 22% were seen once. Sample time point: persistent/refractory GD, antithyroid drugs over 5 years with positive TRAb. The TCR library was made from RNA extracted from PBMCs.

The sample in question was peripheral blood mononuclear cells (PBMCs), obtained when the disease was refractory, from a patient treated with antithyroid drugs. This sequence originates from a female donor with Graves disease. The V gene is TRBV7-2, the J gene TRBJ1-6; 7 positions match TRBD1. CDR3 nucleotides: TGTGCCAGCAGCCTAACAGGGGAATCACCCCTCCACTTT. This sequence encodes CASSLTGESPLHF.